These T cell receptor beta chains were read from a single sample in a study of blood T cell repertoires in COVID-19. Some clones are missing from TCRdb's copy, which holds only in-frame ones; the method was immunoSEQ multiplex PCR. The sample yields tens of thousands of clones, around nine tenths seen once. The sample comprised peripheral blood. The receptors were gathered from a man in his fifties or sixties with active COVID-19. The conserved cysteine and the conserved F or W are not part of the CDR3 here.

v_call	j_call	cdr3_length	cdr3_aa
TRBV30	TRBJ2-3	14	AWSSISGTSTDTQY
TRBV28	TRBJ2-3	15	ASSSQDEELVRDTQY
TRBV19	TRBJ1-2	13	ASSPAGTTNYGYT
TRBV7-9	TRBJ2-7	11	ASSLRQGKEQY
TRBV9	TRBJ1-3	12	ASSKTYSGNTIY
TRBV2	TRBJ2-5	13	ASKQGDRGRETQY
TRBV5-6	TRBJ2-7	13	ASSPAGTPWNEQY
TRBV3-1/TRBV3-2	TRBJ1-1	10	ASSHSNTEAF
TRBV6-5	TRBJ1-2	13	ASSFQGARNYGYT
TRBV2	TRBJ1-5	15	ASSEFERSGSNQPQH
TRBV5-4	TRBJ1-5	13	ASSKGGTSNQPQH